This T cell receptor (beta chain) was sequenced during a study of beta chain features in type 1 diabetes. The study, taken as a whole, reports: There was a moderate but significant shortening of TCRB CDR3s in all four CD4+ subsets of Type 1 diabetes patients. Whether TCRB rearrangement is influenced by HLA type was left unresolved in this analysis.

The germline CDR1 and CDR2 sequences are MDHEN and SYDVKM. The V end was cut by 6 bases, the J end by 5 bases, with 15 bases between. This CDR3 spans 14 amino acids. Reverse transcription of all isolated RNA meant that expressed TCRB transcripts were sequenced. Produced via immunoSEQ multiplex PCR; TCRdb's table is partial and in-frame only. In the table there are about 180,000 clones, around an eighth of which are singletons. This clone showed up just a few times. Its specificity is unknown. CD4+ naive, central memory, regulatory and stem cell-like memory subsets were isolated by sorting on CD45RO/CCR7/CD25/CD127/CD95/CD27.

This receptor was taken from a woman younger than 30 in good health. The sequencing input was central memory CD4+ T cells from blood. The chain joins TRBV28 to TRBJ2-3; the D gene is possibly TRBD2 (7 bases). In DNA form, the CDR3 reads TGTGCCAGCAGCAGGGGAGGGCCCCGAGATACGCAGTATTTT. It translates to CASSRGGPRDTQYF.